Below, 10 T cell receptor beta chains from the same sample are listed, as sequenced in a study of chemoradiotherapy in HPV16-positive cancers (dated by TCRdb to the early 2020s). Library preparation employed the immunoSEQ multiplex PCR assay. Here the immuneACCESS table is served through TCRdb, limited to in-frame sequences with V and J called. Missing clones are a known gap in these copies; in checked studies unresolved V genes cover under half, and the rest lacks a known reason. The sample table contains approximately 12,000 clones; only one count was recorded for 91% of them. The ten largest clones capture under 2% of the sample. Sequencing was performed on blood, taken from a patient who underwent chemoradiotherapy. The receptors here all came from a human donor with HPV-associated anogenital cancer.

This clone was picked up one time. The chain recombines TRBV2 with TRBJ1-1; 9 bases fit TRBD1. The CDR3 is 14 residues long. Looked up from germline, CDR1 is SNHLY and CDR2 is FYNNEI. The ends lost 6 bases at V and 10 bases at J; junction bases unmatched: 12. The DNA of the CDR3 is TGTGCCAGCAGCGGACAGGGGACTGTAGGTCGAGCTTTCTTT. This translates into CASSGQGTVGRAFF.

The rearrangement links TRBV29-1 to TRBJ1-1; D possibly corresponds to TRBD1 (6 bases). The CDR3 has 14 amino acids. The ends were cut back, 7 bases at V and 1 base at J, with 16 bases in the middle. CDR1 and CDR2 from the germline V gene are SQVTM and ANQGSEA. The CDR3 region has the DNA TGCAGCGCCCGAAGGAACAGGGAGAACACTGAAGCTTTCTTT. Translation: CSARRNRENTEAFF.

The V gene is TRBV27, the J gene TRBJ2-7; D not certain. Looked up from germline, CDR1 is MNHEY and CDR2 is SMNVEV (reference sequence). The CDR3 length is 12 residues. V dropped 3 bases and J dropped 7 bases, with 10 bases sitting between them. The CDR3 coding sequence is TGTGCCAGCAGTTTCTTGCCCGGGGAGCAGTACTTC. It is translated as CASSFLPGEQYF.

In DNA, the CDR3 is TGCGCCAGCAGCCGCACATTGGATGGCTACACCTTC. It codes for CASSRTLDGYTF. The rearrangement joins TRBV5-1 to TRBJ1-2; D call uncertain. This CDR3 is 12 amino acids long. The V end lost 4 bases, the J end lost 6 bases, and 10 bases lay between the germline ends. CDR1 and CDR2 (germline): SGHRS, YFSETQ.

This rearrangement joins TRBV7-2 to TRBJ1-1; no reliable D call. The V and J ends lost 0 bases and 0 bases respectively, with 8 bases between them. The germline V gene encodes CDR1 SGHTA and CDR2 FQGNSA. This CDR3 contains 15 residues. The CDR3 sequence: CASSLAAAMNTEAFF. The CDR3, as DNA: TGTGCCAGCAGCTTAGCAGCGGCGATGAACACTGAAGCTTTCTTT.

The CDR3 loop is CASTSRTESKTQYF. Written as DNA, the CDR3 is TGTGCCAGCACGAGTAGAACCGAGTCGAAGACCCAGTACTTC. The rearrangement joins TRBV11-3 to TRBJ2-5; D gene ambiguous. The ends were cut back, 7 bases at V and 6 bases at J, with 18 bases in the middle. In germline, CDR1 is SGHNT, CDR2 YENEEA. CDR3 length: 14 residues.

This chain uses TRBV4-1 with TRBJ1-6; D not certain. Looked up from germline, CDR1 is MGHRA and CDR2 is YSYEKL. The ends were cut back, 1 base at V and 8 bases at J, with 3 bases in the middle. The CDR3 length is 12 residues. The CDR3 region is CASSQAYSPLHF. The CDR3 coding sequence is TGCGCCAGCAGCCAAGCATATTCACCCCTCCACTTT.

The V and J genes are TRBV21-1 and TRBJ1-2. TRBV21-1 is assigned pseudogene status. The CDR3 is made up of 16 amino acids. The CDR3 sequence: CASSKGPFGGAYGYTF. Here the CDR3 DNA reads TGTGCCAGCAGCAAAGGGCCCTTCGGAGGAGCCTATGGCTACACCTTC.

J is TRBJ1-6 and V is TRBV7-9; D gene uncertain. The length of the CDR3 is 16 residues. Deletions cut 5 bases from V and 9 bases from J, with 20 bases between. Germline CDR1 is SEHNR and CDR2 is FQNEAQ (reference sequence). The CDR3 reads CASSQERVQSGSPLHF. DNA for the CDR3: TGTGCCAGCAGCCAAGAGAGGGTGCAGTCCGGTTCACCCCTCCACTTT.

The chain uses TRBV5-5 and TRBJ1-1, with D possibly TRBD1 on 6 matching bases. The CDR3 totals 14 residues. V was trimmed by 4 bases and J by 3 bases, leaving 13 bases between them. CDR1 SGHKS and CDR2 YYEKEE come from the germline V gene (reference sequence). The CDR3 region has the DNA TGTGCCAGCAGCGCGACAGGTACAGACACTGAAGCTTTCTTT. Translating gives CASSATGTDTEAFF.